The 9 T cell receptor beta chains given below trace back to one sample, sequenced in a study of blood T cell repertoires in COVID-19. The protocol was immunoSEQ multiplex PCR, while the TCRdb copy is restricted to in-frame clones and leaves out a portion. The sample lists roughly 200,000 clones, around 87% occurring once. The sample consisted of peripheral blood. Every receptor here comes from a woman in her 50s with COVID-19, enrolled during active disease.

The V and J genes are TRBV6-2 or TRBV6-3 and TRBJ2-4; 8 nucleotides line up with TRBD1. The CDR3 consists of 16 residues. V dropped 2 bases and J dropped 4; count of bases not matched to a gene: 7. The germline CDR1 and CDR2 sequences are MNHEY and SVGEGT. Here the CDR3 reads CASSYLMDREKNIQYF. In DNA form, the CDR3 reads TGTGCCAGCAGTTACCTTATGGACAGGGAGAAAAACATTCAGTACTTC.

This clone was seen more than once but under ten times. This chain joins TRBV6-1 and TRBJ2-1, with D possibly being TRBD1 (6 bases). The CDR3 is 14 residues long. CDR1 MNHNS and CDR2 SASEGT come from the germline V gene. Trimming pared 2 bases from V and 5 bases from J, leaving 10 bases between. This CDR3 is CASSERGIHNEQFF. The CDR3 nucleotides read TGTGCCAGCAGTGAAAGGGGGATACACAATGAGCAGTTCTTC.

The J gene is TRBJ2-7, the V gene TRBV27, with D possibly being TRBD2 (6 bases). CDR3 length: 14 residues. Trimming left V 5 bases short and J 7 bases short, with 18 bases between. Germline CDR1 reads MNHEY; CDR2 reads SMNVEV (reference sequence). The CDR3 DNA follows: TGTGCCAGCAGTCAGGGCGCGGGGCGTGGTGAGCAGTACGTC. Amino acid sequence: CASSQGAGRGEQYV.

This clone was seen just once. J is TRBJ2-7 and V is TRBV7-9; 9 bases match TRBD1. CDR1 is SEHNR and CDR2 is FQNEAQ in the germline V gene (reference sequence). Trimming cost V 4 bases and J 7 bases; bases outside gene matches: 5. The CDR3 covers 13 residues. The CDR3 coding sequence is TGTGCCAGCAGCTGGGACAGGGTGAAGGAGCAGTACGTC. It is translated as CASSWDRVKEQYV.

The rearrangement joins TRBV14 to TRBJ1-1; no definite D call. V lost 4 bases and J 0 bases, leaving 12 bases between the germline ends. The CDR3 totals 15 residues. Germline V lookup: CDR1 SGHDN, CDR2 FVKESK. This CDR3 reads CASSRLAPLNTEAFF. The CDR3 nucleotides are TGTGCCAGCAGCCGCCTGGCACCCTTGAACACTGAAGCTTTCTTT.

V is TRBV6-5 and J is TRBJ1-6; the match to TRBD1 covers 7 bases. The CDR3 totals 15 residues. V lost 7 bases and J lost 6; bases outside the gene matches: 9. CDR1 is MNHEY and CDR2 is SVGAGI in the germline V gene. The DNA of the CDR3 is TGTGCCAGCATACCAATCGACAGGGCTAATTCACCCCTCCACTTT. It is translated as CASIPIDRANSPLHF.

The chain couples TRBV9 to TRBJ2-1, with 8 bases lining up with TRBD2. J was trimmed by 6 bases and V by 4 bases; bases with no gene match: 9. The CDR3 is 15 amino acids. Germline V gives CDR1 SGDLS, CDR2 YYNGEE. The CDR3 loop reads CASSPRLAPANEQFF. CDR3 bases: TGTGCCAGCAGCCCGCGACTAGCGCCGGCCAATGAGCAGTTCTTC.

The V and J genes are TRBV6-5 and TRBJ2-6; D remains unclear. This CDR3 region has 14 residues. Between the trimmed V and J ends, which lost 8 bases and 4 bases, there was a span of 12 bases. Germline V gives CDR1 MNHEY, CDR2 SVGAGI. This chain's CDR3 is CASAPVNGANVLTF. Written as DNA, the CDR3 is TGTGCCAGCGCCCCAGTGAACGGGGCCAACGTCCTGACTTTC.

As DNA, the CDR3 is TGTGCCAGCAGCTTAGCCCTTTTGAGAACTGAAGCTTTCTTT. Translated: CASSLALLRTEAFF. The rearrangement joins TRBV7-6 to TRBJ1-1; D call uncertain. V dropped 0 bases and J dropped 5 bases, with 10 bases sitting between them. The CDR3 contains 14 residues. The V gene's germline CDR1 is SGHVS and CDR2 FNYEAQ.